The T cell receptor (beta chain) under discussion was sequenced for a study of technical replicates of blood from several donors. CDR1 is LNHDA, CDR2 SQIVND, per germline (reference sequence). Trimming removed 7 bases from V and 5 bases from J; junction bases left unmatched: 12. This CDR3 has 16 amino acids. Sequenced by immunoSEQ multiplex PCR; TCRdb stores in-frame clones only, minus some. The table lists more than 65,000 clones, roughly nine tenths of them singletons. Input material: T cells isolated from PBMCs. This clonotype originated in a human donor in good health. Some clones in this sample may be carry-over from other donors' samples. This chain joins TRBV19 and TRBJ2-3; 10 bases are a match to TRBD2. The DNA for the CDR3 is TGTGCCAGTACTAGGAGGCTAGCGGGAGACGGAGATACGCAGTATTTT. It yields the protein CASTRRLAGDGDTQYF.